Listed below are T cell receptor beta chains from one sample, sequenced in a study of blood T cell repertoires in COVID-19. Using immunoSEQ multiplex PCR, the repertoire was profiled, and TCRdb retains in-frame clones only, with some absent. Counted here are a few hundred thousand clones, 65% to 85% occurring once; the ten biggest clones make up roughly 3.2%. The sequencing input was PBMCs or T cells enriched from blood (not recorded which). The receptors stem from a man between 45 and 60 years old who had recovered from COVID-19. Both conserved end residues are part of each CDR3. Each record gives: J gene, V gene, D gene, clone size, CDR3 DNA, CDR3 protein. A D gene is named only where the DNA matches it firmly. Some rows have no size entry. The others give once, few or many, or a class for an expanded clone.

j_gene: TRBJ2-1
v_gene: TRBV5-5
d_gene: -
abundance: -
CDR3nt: TGTGCCAGCAGTCCCCTAGAGAGGCGGGGTGAGCAGTTCTTC
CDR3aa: CASSPLERRGEQFF

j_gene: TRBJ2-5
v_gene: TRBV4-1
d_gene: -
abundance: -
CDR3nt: TGCGCCAGCAGCCAAGCAAGACAGGCGAGGGAGACCCAGTACTTC
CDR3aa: CASSQARQARETQYF

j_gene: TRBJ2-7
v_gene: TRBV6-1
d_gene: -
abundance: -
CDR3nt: TGTGCCAGCAGTGAAGCGCACAATCCCTCCTACGAGCAGTACTTC
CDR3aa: CASSEAHNPSYEQYF

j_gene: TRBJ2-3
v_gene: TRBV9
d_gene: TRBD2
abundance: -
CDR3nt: TGTGCCAGCAGCGTGGGGCAGCGGGAAGATACGCAGTATTTT
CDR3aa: CASSVGQREDTQYF

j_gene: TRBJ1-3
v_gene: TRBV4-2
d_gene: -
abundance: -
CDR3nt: TGTGCCAGCAGCCAGCAAAATACGGGCTCTGGAAACACCATATATTTT
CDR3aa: CASSQQNTGSGNTIYF

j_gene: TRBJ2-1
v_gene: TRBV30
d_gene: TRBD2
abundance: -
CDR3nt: TGTGCCCGTAGCGGGGGGCCAAAGGGGGCACGGTCGTACAATGAGCAGTTCTTC
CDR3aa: CARSGGPKGARSYNEQFF

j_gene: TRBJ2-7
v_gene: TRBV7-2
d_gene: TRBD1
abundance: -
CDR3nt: TGTGCCAGCAGCCCCCGGGACAGATCCTACGAGCAGTACTTC
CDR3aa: CASSPRDRSYEQYF

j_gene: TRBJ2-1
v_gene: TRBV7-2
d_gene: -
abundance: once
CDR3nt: TGTGCCAGCAGCTCCTACGGGGTATACAATGAGCAGTTCTTC
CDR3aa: CASSSYGVYNEQFF

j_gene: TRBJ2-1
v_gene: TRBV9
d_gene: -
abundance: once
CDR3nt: TGTGCCAGCAGCGCCCTTGGGACTTCGACCTACAATGAGCAGTTCTTC
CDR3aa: CASSALGTSTYNEQFF

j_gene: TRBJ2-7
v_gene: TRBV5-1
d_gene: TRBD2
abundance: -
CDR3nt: TGCGCCAGCAGCTTGTTGGGCTTGATAGGCGCGAGCGGGGGAACCTCCTACGAGCAGTACTTC
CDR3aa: CASSLLGLIGASGGTSYEQYF

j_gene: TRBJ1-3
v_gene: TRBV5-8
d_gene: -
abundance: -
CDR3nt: TGTGCCAGCAGCTTGTCACCGGGGGGTAGTGGAAACACCATATATTTT
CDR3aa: CASSLSPGGSGNTIYF

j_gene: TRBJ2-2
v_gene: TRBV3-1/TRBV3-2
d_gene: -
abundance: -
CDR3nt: TGTGCCAGCAGCCTGTTCAGGGGCACCGGGGAGCTGTTTTTT
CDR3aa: CASSLFRGTGELFF

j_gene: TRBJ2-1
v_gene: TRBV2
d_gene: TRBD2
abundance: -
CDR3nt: TGTGCCAGCACTGGCGGGGGGACCTACAATGAGCAGTTCTTC
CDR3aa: CASTGGGTYNEQFF

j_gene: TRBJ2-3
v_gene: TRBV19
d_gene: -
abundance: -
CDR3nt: TGTGCCAGTAGTATACTGGGGACTCTCACAGATACGCAGTATTTT
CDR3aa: CASSILGTLTDTQYF

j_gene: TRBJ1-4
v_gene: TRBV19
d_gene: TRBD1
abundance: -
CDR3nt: TGTGCCAGTAGTATCGGGACAGTAGGTGAAAAACTGTTTTTT
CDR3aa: CASSIGTVGEKLFF

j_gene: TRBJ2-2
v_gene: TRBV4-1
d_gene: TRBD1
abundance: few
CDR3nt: TGCGCCAGCACCGGAAGGGACAGGGGGCCTACCGGGGAGCTGTTTTTT
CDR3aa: CASTGRDRGPTGELFF

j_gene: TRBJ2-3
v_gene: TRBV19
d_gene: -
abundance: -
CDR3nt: TGTGCCAGTAGTCCGGACTCGATCCGGGCAGATACGCAGTATTTT
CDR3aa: CASSPDSIRADTQYF

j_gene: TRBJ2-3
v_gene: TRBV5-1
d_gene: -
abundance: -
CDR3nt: TGCGCCAGCAGCTTGGTTGGCCCGGGACTCTACACAGATACGCAGTATTTT
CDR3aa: CASSLVGPGLYTDTQYF

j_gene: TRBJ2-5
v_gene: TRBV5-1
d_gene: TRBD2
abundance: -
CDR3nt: TGCGCCAGCAGCTTCGGACTAGAAGCGGAGACCCAGTACTTC
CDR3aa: CASSFGLEAETQYF

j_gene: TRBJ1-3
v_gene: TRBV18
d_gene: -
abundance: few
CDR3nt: TGTGCCAGCTCACAACAAGGGACATCTGGAAACACCATATATTTT
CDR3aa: CASSQQGTSGNTIYF

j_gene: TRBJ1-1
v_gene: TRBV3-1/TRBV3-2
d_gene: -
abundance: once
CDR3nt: TGTGCCAGCAGCCAAGTCCCAGGGAACACTGAAGCTTTCTTT
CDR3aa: CASSQVPGNTEAFF

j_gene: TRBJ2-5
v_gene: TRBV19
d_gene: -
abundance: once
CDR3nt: TGTGCCAGCCGCGAATCGGACAGCCAAGAGACCCAGTACTTC
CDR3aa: CASRESDSQETQYF

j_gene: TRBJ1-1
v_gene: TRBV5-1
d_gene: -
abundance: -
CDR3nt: TGCGCCAGCAGGGACAGAGGGGGGAACACTGAAGCTTTCTTT
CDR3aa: CASRDRGGNTEAFF

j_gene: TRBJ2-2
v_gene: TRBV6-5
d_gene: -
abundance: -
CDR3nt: TGTGCCAGCATTAAACTCGCCGGGGAGCTGTTTTTT
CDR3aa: CASIKLAGELFF

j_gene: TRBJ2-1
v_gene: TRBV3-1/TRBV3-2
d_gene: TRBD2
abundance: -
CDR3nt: TGTGCCAGCAGCCTCGGACTAGCCGGTGAGCAGTTCTTC
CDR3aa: CASSLGLAGEQFF

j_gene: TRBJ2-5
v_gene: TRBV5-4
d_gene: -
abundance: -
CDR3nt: TGTGCCAGCAGCCCGGGGGCGGGAGCACGAGAGACCCAGTACTTC
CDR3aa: CASSPGAGARETQYF

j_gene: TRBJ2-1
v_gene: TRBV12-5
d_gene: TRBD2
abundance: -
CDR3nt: TGTGCTAGTGGTAACGGACTAGCGGGAGTCGGATACAATGAGCAGTTCTTC
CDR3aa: CASGNGLAGVGYNEQFF

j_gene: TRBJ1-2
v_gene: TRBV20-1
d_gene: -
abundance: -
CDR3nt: TGCAGTGCTAGCCTCCAAGCTGGCTACACCTTC
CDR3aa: CSASLQAGYTF

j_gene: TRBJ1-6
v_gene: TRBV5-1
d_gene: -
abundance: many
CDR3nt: TGCGCCAGCAGCTACGACATGACCTATAATTCACCCCTCCACTTT
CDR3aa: CASSYDMTYNSPLHF

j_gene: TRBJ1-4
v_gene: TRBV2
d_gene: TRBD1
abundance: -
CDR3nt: TGTGCCAGCAGGCAGACAGGGGCTGCAACTAATGAAAAACTGTTTTTT
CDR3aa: CASRQTGAATNEKLFF

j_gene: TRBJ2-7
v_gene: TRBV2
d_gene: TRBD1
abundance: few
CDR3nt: TGTGCCAGCAGTGGAGACAGGGGGCGCGAGCAGTACTTC
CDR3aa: CASSGDRGREQYF

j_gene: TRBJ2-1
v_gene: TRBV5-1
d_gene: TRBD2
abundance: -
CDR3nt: TGCGCCAGCAGCTTGGCCGCGGGAGGATCCTACAATGAGCAGTTCTTC
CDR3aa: CASSLAAGGSYNEQFF

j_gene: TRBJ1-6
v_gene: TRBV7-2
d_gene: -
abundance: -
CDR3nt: TGTGCCAGCAGCTTATGGCCAACAACGGGTGATCTCCTCCACTTT
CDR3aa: CASSLWPTTGDLLHF

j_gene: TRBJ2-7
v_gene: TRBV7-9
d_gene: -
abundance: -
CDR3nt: TGTGCCAGCAGCTTACTGGGGCTTAGCTACGAGCAGTACTTC
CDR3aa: CASSLLGLSYEQYF

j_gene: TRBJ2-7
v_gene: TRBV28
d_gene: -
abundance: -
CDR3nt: TGTGCCAGCAGCGGGGTAGACTACGAGCAGTACTTC
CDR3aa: CASSGVDYEQYF

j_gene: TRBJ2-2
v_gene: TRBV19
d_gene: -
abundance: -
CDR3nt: TGTGCCAGTAGCAGACTAGTCCAAAAGGGTTCCGGGGAGCTGTTTTTT
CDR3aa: CASSRLVQKGSGELFF

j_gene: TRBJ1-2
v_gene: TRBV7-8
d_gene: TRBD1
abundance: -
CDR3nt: TGTGCCAGCAGCTTGACAGGGTTGACCTATGGCTACACCTTC
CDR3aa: CASSLTGLTYGYTF

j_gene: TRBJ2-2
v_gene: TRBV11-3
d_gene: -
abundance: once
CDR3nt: TGTGCCAGCAGCTTTAGGGGCACCGGGGAGCTGTTTTTT
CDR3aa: CASSFRGTGELFF

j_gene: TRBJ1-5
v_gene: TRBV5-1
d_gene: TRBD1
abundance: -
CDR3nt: TGCGCCAGCAGCCTGGAGGGGGCTGGGGTAGGTCAGCCCCAGCATTTT
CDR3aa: CASSLEGAGVGQPQHF

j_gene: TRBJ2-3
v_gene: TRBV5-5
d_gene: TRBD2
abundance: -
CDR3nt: TGTGCCAGCAGCTTGGGACTAGCTAGCACAGATACGCAGTATTTT
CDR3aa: CASSLGLASTDTQYF

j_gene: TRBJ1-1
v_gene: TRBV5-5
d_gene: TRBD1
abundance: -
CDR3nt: TGTGCCAGCAGCTTGGGAAGGGGGCTGGGCACTGAAGCTTTCTTT
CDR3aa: CASSLGRGLGTEAFF

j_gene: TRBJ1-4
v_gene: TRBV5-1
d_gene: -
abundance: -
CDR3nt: TGCGCCAGCAGCTTGCCTTCAACTAATGAAAAACTGTTTTTT
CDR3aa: CASSLPSTNEKLFF

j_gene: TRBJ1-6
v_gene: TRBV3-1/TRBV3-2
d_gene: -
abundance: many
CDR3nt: TGTGCCAGCAGCCATAATCTAGATTCACCCCTCCACTTT
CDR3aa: CASSHNLDSPLHF

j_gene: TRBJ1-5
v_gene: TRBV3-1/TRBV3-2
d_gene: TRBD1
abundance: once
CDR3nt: TGTGCCAGCAGCGGGACAGGGGGAAATCAGCCCCAGCATTTT
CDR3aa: CASSGTGGNQPQHF

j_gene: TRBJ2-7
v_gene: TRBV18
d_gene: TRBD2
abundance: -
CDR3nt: TGTGCCAGCTCACCAGAGGTAGGACTAGCGCTTACCTACGAGCAGTACTTC
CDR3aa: CASSPEVGLALTYEQYF

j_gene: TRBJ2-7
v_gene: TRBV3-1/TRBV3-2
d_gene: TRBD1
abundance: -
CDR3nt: TGTGCCAGCAGCCAAGGGACAGGTTCCTACGAGCAGTACTTC
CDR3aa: CASSQGTGSYEQYF

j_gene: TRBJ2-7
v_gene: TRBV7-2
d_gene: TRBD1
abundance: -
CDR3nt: TGTGCCAGCAGCTTAGCCCCGGGACAGAACTACGAGCAGTACTTC
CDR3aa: CASSLAPGQNYEQYF

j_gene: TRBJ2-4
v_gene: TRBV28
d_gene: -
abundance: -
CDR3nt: TGTGCCAGCAGTCCCGAAATCGCTAGGGGGTACATTCAGTACTTC
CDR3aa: CASSPEIARGYIQYF

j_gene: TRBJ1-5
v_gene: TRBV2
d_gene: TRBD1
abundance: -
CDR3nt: TGTGCCAGCACCGGGGACAGGGGTTTTAATCAGCCCCAGCATTTT
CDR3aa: CASTGDRGFNQPQHF

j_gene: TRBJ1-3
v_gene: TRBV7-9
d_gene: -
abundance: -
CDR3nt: TGTGCCAGCAGCTTAGTGGCAGGGGCTGGAAACACCATATATTTT
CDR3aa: CASSLVAGAGNTIYF

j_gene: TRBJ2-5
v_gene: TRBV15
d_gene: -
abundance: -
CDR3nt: TGTGCCACCAGCAACCGGGGTCGAGAGACCCAGTACTTC
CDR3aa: CATSNRGRETQYF

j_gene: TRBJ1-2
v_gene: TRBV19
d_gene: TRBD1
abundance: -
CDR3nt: TGTGCCACCGCGGCAGGGGGTAATGGAGGCTACACCTTC
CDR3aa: CATAAGGNGGYTF

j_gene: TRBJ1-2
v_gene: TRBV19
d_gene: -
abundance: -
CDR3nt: TGTGCCAGTAGTATCGGAGGGACCCGTCGGGACTATGGCTACACCTTC
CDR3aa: CASSIGGTRRDYGYTF

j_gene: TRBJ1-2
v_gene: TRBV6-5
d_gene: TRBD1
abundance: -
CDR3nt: TGTGCCAGCAGGGCACAGGGGGCAAGTGGCTACACCTTC
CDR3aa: CASRAQGASGYTF

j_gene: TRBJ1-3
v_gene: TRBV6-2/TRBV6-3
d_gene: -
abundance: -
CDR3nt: TGTGCCAGCAGTATATCTGGAAACACCATATATTTT
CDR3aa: CASSISGNTIYF

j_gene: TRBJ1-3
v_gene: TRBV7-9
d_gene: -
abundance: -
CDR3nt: TGTGCCAGCAGCTTAGTCACAGGCCGCTACTCTGGAAACACCATATATTTT
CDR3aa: CASSLVTGRYSGNTIYF

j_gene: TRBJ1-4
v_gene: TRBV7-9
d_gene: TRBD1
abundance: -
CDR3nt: TGTGCCAGCACCCCGGGACAGGGAAGTTATAATGAAAAACTGTTTTTT
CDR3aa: CASTPGQGSYNEKLFF

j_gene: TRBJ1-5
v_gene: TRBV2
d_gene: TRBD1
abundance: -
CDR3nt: TGTGCCAGCAGTGAAGGGGCCGGGGGACAGGGGAATCAGCCCCAGCATTTT
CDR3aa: CASSEGAGGQGNQPQHF

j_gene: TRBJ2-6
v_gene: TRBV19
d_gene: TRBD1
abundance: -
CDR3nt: TGTGCCAGCCACAGGGACAGGGCCTCTGGGGCCAACGTCCTGACTTTC
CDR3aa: CASHRDRASGANVLTF